The clone carrying this T cell receptor (beta chain) was counted once. Its specificity is not known. This sample was included in a study of cytomegalovirus exposure and HLA in healthy donors. General study results and limits: Being productive about 90% or about 30% of the time was typical of most TCR beta V segments in an earlier analysis. Some TCR beta chains (about 180 of them) were listed as cytomegalovirus-associated.

The PCR had 60 Vbeta and 13 Jbeta primers. Authors' data handling: About 12 million shared chains were among the roughly 80 million unique TCR beta chains that a later analysis counted. Sequenced by immunoSEQ multiplex PCR; TCRdb stores in-frame clones only, minus some. The V and J calls and clone size are taken from that table; D and trimming were inferred from the DNA. This sample has about 180,000 clones, with 80% found just once. Germline lookup yields CDR1 PRHDT and CDR2 FYEKMQ (reference sequence). The V and J ends lost 4 bases and 2 bases respectively, with 15 bases between them. The CDR3 covers 16 residues.

The sequence was obtained from a girl aged 10-17 years in good health and CMV-seropositive. The chain joins TRBV13 to TRBJ1-3, with D possibly TRBD1 on 6 matching bases. What was sequenced was PBMCs. CDR3 sequence reads: CASSSEDSMTGNTIYF. DNA for the CDR3: TGTGCCAGCAGCTCGGAGGACAGCATGACTGGAAACACCATATATTTT.